The rows below give T cell receptor beta chains drawn from one sample of a study of cytomegalovirus exposure and HLA in healthy donors. The protocol was immunoSEQ multiplex PCR, while the TCRdb copy is restricted to in-frame clones and leaves out a portion. The table lists 150,000 to 180,000 clones, approximately 86% of them singletons, with 20% to 25% in the top ten. Sequencing was carried out using PBMCs. The origin of the receptors is a man between 18 and 29 years old in good health and CMV-seropositive. Each CDR3 is given with its conserved first and last residue.

j_call v_call cdr3_aa
TRBJ2-2 TRBV5-4 CASSLGLAGGIGELFF
TRBJ1-1 TRBV19 CASSIDRRGREAFF
TRBJ2-5 TRBV11-3 CASSSRDQETQYF
TRBJ1-2 TRBV6-6 CASSSPDTGTYGYTF
TRBJ2-7 TRBV7-9 CASSSGTSNEQYF
TRBJ2-3 TRBV4-1 CASSQGDITDTQYF
TRBJ2-3 TRBV11-2 CASSLALAGGTDTQYF
TRBJ2-3 TRBV7-3 CASSSQGSRTDTQYF
TRBJ2-1 TRBV11-2 CASSLDGQAEQFF
TRBJ2-1 TRBV5-1 CASSLAGTGLGEQFF
TRBJ1-5 TRBV25-1 CASSATTGFNQPQHF
TRBJ2-5 TRBV14 CASSQEGFTSVGETQYF
TRBJ1-1 TRBV5-6 CASSLGMEGANTEAFF
TRBJ1-5 TRBV2 CASSEESSGYPQHF
TRBJ1-1 TRBV9 CASSAPVGENTEAFF
TRBJ2-2 TRBV6-6 CASSYVLYGGELFF